This TCR beta chain is drawn from a study of T-cell reconstitution after alpha-beta-depleted transplantation in children. V trimming: 4 bases; J trimming: 5 bases; junction bases outside the gene matches: 10. CDR3 length: 15 amino acids. Germline V gene lookup returns CDR1 DFQATT and CDR2 SNEGSKA (reference sequence). This clonotype was counted a few times. Using unique molecular identifiers, the investigators prepared the TCRbeta library. TCRdb called the PCR reads again in MiXCR, with one record for every CDR3 protein. The profile shows a few hundred thousand distinct CDR3 sequences, about a quarter of them singletons.

The sample was PBMCs, taken before TCRalphabeta/CD19-depleted stem cell transplant. The chain has TRBV20-1 and TRBJ2-5, with 10 bases matching TRBD2. This receptor was taken from a boy under three years old with Wiskott-Aldrich syndrome, due to receive a stem cell transplant. CDR3 protein: CSATVPGLASETQYF. The CDR3, as DNA: TGCAGTGCTACAGTACCGGGACTAGCGAGCGAGACCCAGTACTTC.